The TCR beta chain described here comes from a study of blood T cell repertoires in COVID-19. Overall study context: Sites in the United States, Italy and Spain provided acute and convalescent COVID-19 samples. T cells, B-cell-depleted T cells, or PBMCs supplied cDNA or gDNA.

Patients from Seattle were sampled longitudinally, starting during active infection. The CDR3 has 16 residues. Between the trimmed V and J ends, which lost 5 bases and 1 base, there was a span of 16 bases. CDR1 MNHEY and CDR2 SVGEGT come from the germline V gene. The data were produced by immunoSEQ multiplex PCR, yet TCRdb's version contains in-frame clones alone and is incomplete. The table records 250,000 to 300,000 clones, about 87% of them present only once. This clone was counted only a few times. The receptor comes from a woman in her 70s with COVID-19, enrolled during active disease. Sequencing was performed on peripheral blood. The chain recombines TRBV6-2 or TRBV6-3 with TRBJ2-3; a weak D match, TRBD1 (6 bases). CDR3 sequence: CASSDYRVDGTDTQYF. CDR3 sequence (DNA): TGTGCCAGCAGTGACTACAGGGTCGATGGCACAGATACGCAGTATTTT.